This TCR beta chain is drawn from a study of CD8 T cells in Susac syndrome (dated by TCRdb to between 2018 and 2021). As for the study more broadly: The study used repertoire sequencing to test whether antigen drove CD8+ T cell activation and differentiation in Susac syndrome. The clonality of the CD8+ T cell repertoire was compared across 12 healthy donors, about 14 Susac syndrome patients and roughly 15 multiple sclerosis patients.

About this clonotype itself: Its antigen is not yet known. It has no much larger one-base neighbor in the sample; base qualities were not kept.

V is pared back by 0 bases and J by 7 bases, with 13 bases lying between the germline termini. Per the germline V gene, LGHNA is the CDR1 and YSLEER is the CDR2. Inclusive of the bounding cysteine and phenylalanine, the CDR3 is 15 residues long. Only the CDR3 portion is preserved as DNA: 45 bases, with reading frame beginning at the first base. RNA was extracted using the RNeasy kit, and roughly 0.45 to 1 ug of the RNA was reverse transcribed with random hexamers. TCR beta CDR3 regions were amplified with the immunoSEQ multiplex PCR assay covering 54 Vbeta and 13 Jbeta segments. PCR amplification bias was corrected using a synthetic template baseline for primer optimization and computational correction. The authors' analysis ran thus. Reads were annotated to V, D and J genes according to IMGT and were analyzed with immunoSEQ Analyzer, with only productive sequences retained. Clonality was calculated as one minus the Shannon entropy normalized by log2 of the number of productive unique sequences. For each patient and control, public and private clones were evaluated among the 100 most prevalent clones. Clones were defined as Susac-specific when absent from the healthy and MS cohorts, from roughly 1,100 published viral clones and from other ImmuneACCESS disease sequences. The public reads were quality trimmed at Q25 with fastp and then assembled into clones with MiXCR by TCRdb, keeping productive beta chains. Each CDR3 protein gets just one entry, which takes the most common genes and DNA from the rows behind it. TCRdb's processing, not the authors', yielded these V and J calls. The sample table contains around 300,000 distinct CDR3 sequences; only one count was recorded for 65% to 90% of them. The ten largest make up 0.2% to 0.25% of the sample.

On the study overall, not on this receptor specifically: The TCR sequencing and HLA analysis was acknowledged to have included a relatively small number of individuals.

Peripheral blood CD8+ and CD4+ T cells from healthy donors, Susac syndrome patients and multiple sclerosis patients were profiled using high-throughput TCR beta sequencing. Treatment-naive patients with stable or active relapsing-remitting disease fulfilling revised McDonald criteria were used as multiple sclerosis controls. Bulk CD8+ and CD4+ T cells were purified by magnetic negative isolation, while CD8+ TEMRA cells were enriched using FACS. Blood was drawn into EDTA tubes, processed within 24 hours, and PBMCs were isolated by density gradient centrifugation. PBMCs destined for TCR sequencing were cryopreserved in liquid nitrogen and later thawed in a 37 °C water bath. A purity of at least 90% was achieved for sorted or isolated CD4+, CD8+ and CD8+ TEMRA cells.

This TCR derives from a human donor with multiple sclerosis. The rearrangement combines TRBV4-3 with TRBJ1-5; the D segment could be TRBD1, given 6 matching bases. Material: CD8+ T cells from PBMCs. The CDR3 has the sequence CASSQDRRGGQPQHF. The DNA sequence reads TGCGCCAGCAGCCAAGATCGGAGGGGGGGCCAGCCCCAGCATTTT.